These 22 T cell receptor beta chains came from one sample sequenced in a study of blood T cell repertoires in COVID-19. Sequencing was performed with immunoSEQ multiplex PCR; in TCRdb, only in-frame clones are kept and a portion is missing. Among approximately 290,000 clones, 90% were seen once, and the ten largest hold around 4.4%. The sequenced sample consisted of PBMCs or T cells enriched from blood (not recorded which). The receptor source for this set is a woman between 18 and 29 years old with acute COVID-19.

The V and J genes are TRBV18 and TRBJ2-7, with 8 bases that match TRBD2. V lost 3 bases, J lost 2 bases, and 3 bases stayed unmatched. The germline V gene encodes CDR1 KGHSH and CDR2 LQKENI. The CDR3 length is 14 residues. This CDR3 reads CASSPREGPYEQYF. CDR3 coding DNA: TGTGCCAGCTCACCCCGGGAGGGTCCCTACGAGCAGTACTTC. Full variable domain (missing parts from reference TRBV18 and TRBJ2-7): NAGVMQNPRHLVRRRGQEARLRCSPMKGHSHVYWYRQLPEEGLKFMVYLQKENIIDESGMPKERFSAEFPKEGPSILRIQQVVRGDSAAYFCASSPREGPYEQYFGPGTRLTVT.

The rearrangement uses TRBV5-1 and TRBJ2-5, with 10 bases matching TRBD1. The V gene end was trimmed by 3 bases and the J gene end by 4 bases; junction bases not matched to a gene: 6. Per the germline V gene, CDR1 is SGHRS and CDR2 is YFSETQ. The CDR3 has 15 amino acids. CDR3 DNA sequence: TGCGCCAGCAGCTGGGGACAGGGGTGGGCAGAGACCCAGTACTTC. Translating it yields CASSWGQGWAETQYF.

The rearrangement links TRBV30 to TRBJ2-7; 10 positions agree with TRBD2. The length of the CDR3 is 14 residues. J gave up 5 bases and V 2 bases, and 6 bases lay outside the gene matches. The V gene's germline CDR1 is GTSNPN and CDR2 SVGIG (reference sequence). CDR3 sequence: CAWSPGLAWHEQYF. In nucleotides, the CDR3 is TGTGCCTGGAGTCCGGGACTAGCGTGGCACGAGCAGTACTTC.

The chain has TRBV5-1 and TRBJ2-2; D not certain. This CDR3 is built from 18 residues. V was pared by 1 base and J by 2 bases, with 18 bases between. Germline values: CDR1 SGHRS, CDR2 YFSETQ. For the CDR3, the DNA is TGCGCCAGCAGCTTGTTCGTTTCCAATGTAGTCAACACCGGGGAGCTGTTTTTT. Residues: CASSLFVSNVVNTGELFF.

The chain is built from TRBV3-1 (or the pseudogene TRBV3-2) and TRBJ2-1; 7 bases align to TRBD2. Germline values: CDR1 LGHDT, CDR2 YNNKEL (reference sequence). Trimming took 4 bases from V and 10 from J; bases not matched to a gene: 13. This CDR3 has 15 residues. The CDR3 coding sequence is TGTGCCAGCAGCCGTTCGCAGGTGACTAGCCTCGAGCAGTTCTTC. It is translated as CASSRSQVTSLEQFF.

The chain uses TRBV16 and TRBJ1-1; D remains unclear. CDR3 length: 15 amino acids. Germline CDR1 and CDR2: KGHSY and FQNENV. Trimming took off 3 bases at V and 7 bases at J, with 18 bases between the two ends. CDR3 coding DNA: TGTGCCAGCAGCCATCGGCAACGGCGCGGAGGTGAAGCTTTCTTT. Translating it yields CASSHRQRRGGEAFF.

The rearrangement links TRBV5-1 to TRBJ2-7, with TRBD2 identical over 9 bases. The CDR3 consists of 16 residues. V was pared by 4 bases and J by 4 bases, with 12 bases of the junction left unmatched. In germline, CDR1 is SGHRS, CDR2 YFSETQ. The CDR3 DNA reads as TGCGCCAGCAGCGGCAGACTAGCGGACTATACTTACGAGCAGTACTTC. Residues: CASSGRLADYTYEQYF.

The chain couples TRBV28 to TRBJ1-2; TRBD1 aligns across 9 bases. CDR1 is MDHEN and CDR2 is SYDVKM in the germline V gene. The CDR3 length is 15 residues. Trimming removed 6 bases from V and 3 bases from J; junction bases left unmatched: 8. The CDR3 reads CASRVGTGTYYGYTF. For the CDR3, the DNA is TGTGCCAGCAGGGTTGGGACAGGGACATACTATGGCTACACCTTC.

This chain links TRBV6-1 with TRBJ2-3, with 7 bases matching TRBD2. In germline, CDR1 is MNHNS, CDR2 SASEGT. V trimming: 2 bases; J trimming: 2 bases; junction bases outside the gene matches: 4. The CDR3 length is 15 residues. This CDR3 reads CASSEFGLVTDTQYF. CDR3 nucleotides: TGTGCCAGCAGTGAATTTGGACTAGTCACAGATACGCAGTATTTT.

J is TRBJ1-2 and V is TRBV28; TRBD1 aligns across 9 bases. Germline V gene lookup returns CDR1 MDHEN and CDR2 SYDVKM. CDR3 size: 15 residues. The junction had 7 bases not matched to a gene; V was cut back by 2 bases and J by 6 bases. The CDR3 loop reads CASSLGGTGFHGYTF. DNA of the CDR3: TGTGCCAGCAGTTTAGGCGGGACAGGGTTTCATGGCTACACCTTC.

This chain connects TRBV28 to TRBJ2-1, with 12 positions matching TRBD1. V lost 8 bases to trimming and J lost 7 bases; unmatched junction nucleotides: 9. Germline V gene data show CDR1 as MDHEN and CDR2 as SYDVKM. The CDR3 contains 15 residues. The CDR3 nucleotides are TGTGCCAGCGTAACCTGGGGACAGGGGGCAAATGAGCAGTTCTTC. This sequence encodes CASVTWGQGANEQFF.

This chain joins TRBV27 and TRBJ1-1; 8 bases map to TRBD1. The CDR3 loop spans 15 amino acids. Germline CDR1 MNHEY, CDR2 SMNVEV (reference sequence). With 1 base clipped from V and 10 bases from J, the junction kept 11 bases outside the gene matches. The CDR3, as DNA: TGTGCCAGCAGTTTATTGGCGGCAGGGGGCGGGAGAGCTTTCTTT. This translates into CASSLLAAGGGRAFF.

This clone was recorded only once. The chain has TRBV6-5 and TRBJ2-5; D uncertain. Germline V gene sequence: CDR1 MNHEY, CDR2 SVGAGI. The CDR3 length is 14 residues. The V gene lost 0 bases and the J gene lost 1 base, with 6 bases spanning the gap. The CDR3 region is CASSYSRFQETQYF. Here the CDR3 DNA reads TGTGCCAGCAGTTACTCGAGATTCCAAGAGACCCAGTACTTC.

This clone was picked up one time. J is TRBJ1-5 and V is TRBV6-5; the D gene is possibly TRBD1 (6 bases). The CDR3 is 13 residues long. CDR1 is MNHEY and CDR2 is SVGAGI in the germline V gene. Between the trimmed V and J ends, which lost 6 bases and 4 bases, there was a span of 10 bases. CDR3 bases: TGTGCCAGCAGCCACAGGGCGAATCAGCCCCAGCATTTT. The encoded protein is CASSHRANQPQHF.

The CDR3 sequence is CSVDRGYYGYTF. CDR3 DNA sequence: TGCAGCGTAGACAGGGGGTACTATGGCTACACCTTC. The chain is built from TRBV29-1 and TRBJ1-2; 9 nucleotides line up with TRBD1. The CDR3 consists of 12 residues. CDR1 and CDR2 from the germline V gene are SQVTM and ANQGSEA. The V segment lost 6 bases and the J segment 3 bases; nucleotides outside the gene matches: 2.

The chain couples TRBV11-1 to TRBJ2-1; D unresolved. This CDR3 has 13 amino acids. The ends were cut back, 3 bases at V and 6 bases at J, with 9 bases in the middle. Germline CDR1 is SGHAT and CDR2 is FQDESV (reference sequence). CDR3 region: CASSFGGLNEQFF. DNA for the CDR3: TGTGCCAGCAGCTTCGGCGGCCTCAATGAGCAGTTCTTC.

This clone occurred once. CDR3 bases: TGTGCCAGCAGTCAGGACTCCTCCAGCGGGGAGCTGTTTTTT. Translated: CASSQDSSSGELFF. The chain uses TRBV7-6 and TRBJ2-2; perhaps TRBD2 as D (5 bases). This CDR3 contains 14 residues. Germline CDR1 is SGHVS and CDR2 is FNYEAQ. With 6 bases removed from V and 7 bases from J, the gap between germline ends came to 15 bases. The whole variable domain, filled in from reference TRBV7-6 and TRBJ2-2, reads GAGVSQSPRYKVTKRGQDVALRCDPISGHVSLYWYRQALGQGPEFLTYFNYEAQQDKSGLPNDRFSAERPEGSISTLTIQRTEQRDSAMYRCASSQDSSSGELFFGEGSRLTVL.

The chain employs TRBV12-3 or TRBV12-4 and TRBJ1-2, with D unresolved. Trimming took 7 bases from V and 8 from J, leaving 14 bases between them. The CDR3 is made up of 12 amino acids. CDR3 sequence (DNA): TGTGCCAGCACCCTGGGCCGAGGGGGCTACACCTTC. Residues: CASTLGRGGYTF.

The chain is built from TRBV6-5 and TRBJ1-2, with 9 bases lining up with TRBD1. V lost 5 bases to trimming and J lost 5 bases; unmatched junction nucleotides: 3. The CDR3 is 13 amino acids. Germline V gene sequence: CDR1 MNHEY, CDR2 SVGAGI. This chain's CDR3 is CASSTGQGYGYTF. For the CDR3, the DNA is TGTGCCAGCAGTACGGGACAGGGATATGGCTACACCTTC.

V and J are TRBV29-1 and TRBJ2-2; no clear D. CDR1 and CDR2 (germline): SQVTM, ANQGSEA. V lost 4 bases and J lost 0, with 6 bases in between. The CDR3 consists of 13 residues. CDR3 region: CSVGGANTGELFF. In DNA form, the CDR3 reads TGCAGCGTTGGCGGCGCGAACACCGGGGAGCTGTTTTTT.

There are a few counts of this clone. J is TRBJ1-2 and V is TRBV2; 11 bases fit TRBD1. The CDR3 has 16 amino acids. J gave up 8 bases and V 4 bases, and 12 bases lay outside the gene matches. Looked up from germline, CDR1 is SNHLY and CDR2 is FYNNEI. The CDR3 is CASSVWLGQGATGYTF. The CDR3 coding sequence is TGTGCCAGCAGTGTTTGGCTAGGACAGGGGGCTACGGGCTACACCTTC.

The chain combines TRBV10-1 with TRBJ1-1, with D uncertain. CDR1 and CDR2 from the germline V gene are WNHNN and SYGVQD (reference sequence). V lost 3 bases, J lost 0 bases, and 8 bases lay in between. The CDR3 has 14 amino acids. CDR3 sequence (DNA): TGCGCCAGCAGTGAAGGCCAGGTGAACACTGAAGCTTTCTTT. Protein product: CASSEGQVNTEAFF.